The entry below describes one T cell receptor beta chain. Produced via immunoSEQ multiplex PCR; TCRdb's table is partial and in-frame only. The sample lists approximately 40,000 clones, approximately 93% occurring once. These data are taken from a study of T cell changes during pregnancy in multiple sclerosis. Trimming stripped 2 bases from V and 6 bases from J, with 11 bases between. Germline CDR1 reads MNHEY; CDR2 reads SMNVEV (reference sequence). The CDR3 totals 14 residues. The J gene is TRBJ2-1, the V gene TRBV27, with D possibly being TRBD1 (6 bases). The specimen comprised CD8+ T cells from peripheral blood mononuclear cells, sampled in the third trimester of pregnancy. The clonotype comes from a female donor with multiple sclerosis, enrolled in a pregnancy study. CDR3 sequence: CASSLLQGPNEQFF. The CDR3 region has the DNA TGTGCCAGCAGTTTACTACAGGGACCCAATGAGCAGTTCTTC.